This T cell receptor beta chain derives from a study of T cells in Graves' hyperthyroidism and ophthalmopathy. General study results and limits: Appearing also in blood were most of the thyroid clonotypes expanded above 0.001.

In this sample, this clonotype turned up a few times. What it binds is unknown. Orbital computed tomography, thyroid ultrasound, serum thyroxine and TRAb, and clinical symptoms together informed the diagnoses. Researchers took RNA transcripts and amplified the TCR beta CDR3 regions from them. Researchers ran a first-round RT-PCR on the TCR CDR3 using the HTBI primer set. MiXCR was run by TCRdb on the multiplex PCR reads, yielding one entry per CDR3 protein. The table includes 350,000 to 450,000 distinct CDR3 sequences, over 11% detected once. Trimming removed 5 bases at V and 5 bases at J, with 12 bases between. Germline V gene sequence: CDR1 DFQATT, CDR2 SNEGSKA (reference sequence). This CDR3 contains 12 residues.

The chain links TRBV20-1 to TRBJ2-5, with D perhaps matching TRBD2 (5 bases). Sequencing input: blood. The TCR comes from a woman aged 55-69 years with Graves' hyperthyroidism. The CDR3 DNA reads TGCAGTGCTCTAGGAGGCGGGGAGACCCAGTACTTC. This codes for CSALGGGETQYF.